These 14 T cell receptor beta chains were all obtained from the same sample, sequenced in a study of blood T cell repertoires in COVID-19. Libraries were prepared by immunoSEQ multiplex PCR; TCRdb keeps only in-frame clonotypes and omits some of them. The sample holds over 150,000 clones; 60% to 80% are singletons and the top ten take roughly 28%. Specimen: peripheral blood. The receptors shown here come from a woman between 70 and 85 years old with acute or convalescent COVID-19.

This clone was picked up one time. The V gene is TRBV12-3 or TRBV12-4, the J gene TRBJ2-7; possibly TRBD1 for D (6 bases). The ends were cut back, 5 bases at V and 3 bases at J, with 11 bases in the middle. CDR3 length: 13 residues. The CDR3 bases are TGTGCCAGCAGTCCCGGACAGTTCTACGAGCAGTACTTC. Translating it yields CASSPGQFYEQYF.

This rearrangement joins TRBV5-1 to TRBJ1-2; 8 bases agree with TRBD1. Germline trimming cut 4 bases from V and 8 bases from J; bases unmatched to any gene: 10. The CDR3 contains 14 residues. The germline V gene has CDR1 SGHRS and CDR2 YFSETQ. CDR3: CASSPLSGGYGYTF. The CDR3 bases are TGCGCCAGCAGCCCGCTTTCAGGGGGCTACGGCTACACCTTC.

This clone was seen repeatedly, ten times or more. The rearrangement joins TRBV3-1 (or the pseudogene TRBV3-2) to TRBJ2-1; 12 bases map to TRBD2. Germline V CDR1 and CDR2: LGHDT, YNNKEL (reference sequence). Unmatched junction bases numbered 8, after V lost 4 bases and J lost 7 bases. The CDR3 covers 16 residues. CDR3 in DNA: TGTGCCAGCAGCCCCTCTAGCGGGAGGGCGGTGAATGAGCAGTTCTTC. Amino acid sequence: CASSPSSGRAVNEQFF.

The chain has TRBV6-1 and TRBJ1-1, with D possibly matching TRBD1 (5 bases). The CDR3 has 15 amino acids. The V and J ends lost 3 bases and 4 bases respectively, with 15 bases between them. Germline CDR1 MNHNS, CDR2 SASEGT. The DNA for the CDR3 is TGTGCCAGCAGTGATTACAGGTGGGCTTCCACTGAAGCTTTCTTT. Protein: CASSDYRWASTEAFF.

The chain recombines TRBV9 with TRBJ2-1, with 15 bases matching TRBD2. Germline trimming cut 3 bases from V and 4 bases from J; bases unmatched to any gene: 2. The CDR3 covers 16 residues. Germline CDR1 SGDLS, CDR2 YYNGEE. The CDR3 nucleotides read TGTGCCAGCAGCGCGGGACTAGCGGGAGGATACAATGAGCAGTTCTTC. It is translated as CASSAGLAGGYNEQFF. Complete variable domain (other parts from reference TRBV9 and TRBJ2-1): DSGVTQTPKHLITATGQRVTLRCSPRSGDLSVYWYQQSLDQGLQFLIQYYNGEERAKGNILERFSAQQFPDLHSELNLSSLELGDSALYFCASSAGLAGGYNEQFFGPGTRLTVL.

The chain recombines TRBV2 with TRBJ2-2, with 11 bases matching TRBD2. Trimming took 7 bases from V and 7 from J; bases not matched to a gene: 23. Germline CDR1 SNHLY, CDR2 FYNNEI. This CDR3 has 20 residues. This CDR3 is CASTLQGLGGTSGPSGELFF. The DNA for the CDR3 is TGTGCCAGCACCCTTCAGGGGTTAGGCGGGACTAGCGGCCCAAGCGGGGAGCTGTTTTTT.

The chain links TRBV9 to TRBJ1-6; TRBD1 matches 7 bases. V lost 4 bases, J lost 5 bases, and 6 bases stayed unmatched. This CDR3 has 15 amino acids. Germline CDR1 reads SGDLS; CDR2 reads YYNGEE. For the CDR3, the DNA is TGTGCCAGCAGCATGGGACAGTTGAATAATTCACCCCTCCACTTT. It specifies CASSMGQLNNSPLHF. Full variable domain (missing parts from reference TRBV9 and TRBJ1-6): DSGVTQTPKHLITATGQRVTLRCSPRSGDLSVYWYQQSLDQGLQFLIQYYNGEERAKGNILERFSAQQFPDLHSELNLSSLELGDSALYFCASSMGQLNNSPLHFGNGTRLTVT.

The chain recombines TRBV7-9 with TRBJ1-1; 11 bases are shared with TRBD1. The V and J ends lost 5 bases and 7 bases, in that order; junction bases with no gene match: 6. CDR1 and CDR2 from the germline V gene are SEHNR and FQNEAQ (reference sequence). The CDR3 runs 14 residues. This chain's CDR3 is CASSAGQGVGEAFF. As DNA, the CDR3 is TGTGCCAGCAGCGCGGGACAGGGGGTTGGTGAAGCTTTCTTT.

The chain has TRBV6-5 and TRBJ1-1; no reliable D call. V lost 6 bases to trimming and J lost 7 bases, with 18 bases between them. This CDR3 has 14 amino acids. Germline CDR1 reads MNHEY; CDR2 reads SVGAGI. For the CDR3, the DNA is TGTGCCAGCAGGCCAGGCAGAGAAAGTAGTGAAGCTTTCTTT. Protein product: CASRPGRESSEAFF.

V gene TRBV7-7 combines with J gene TRBJ2-6; TRBD1 agrees at 8 bases. This CDR3 has 18 residues. Germline values: CDR1 SSHAT, CDR2 FNYEAQ (reference sequence). With 3 bases clipped from V and 0 bases from J, the junction kept 7 bases outside the gene matches. CDR3 coding DNA: TGTGCCAGCAGCTTGGACAGGGCTTCGATCTCTGGGGCCAACGTCCTGACTTTC. Translation: CASSLDRASISGANVLTF.

The chain joins TRBV3-1 (or the pseudogene TRBV3-2) to TRBJ2-1; 15 bases map to TRBD2. Germline V gene lookup returns CDR1 LGHDT and CDR2 YNNKEL (reference sequence). The CDR3 covers 19 residues. V was clipped by 2 bases and J by 7 bases; unmatched bases: 12. In DNA form, the CDR3 reads TGTGCCAGCAGCCAAAGCTCGTTGGGACTAGCGGGAGGACAAAATGAGCAGTTCTTC. Translation gives CASSQSSLGLAGGQNEQFF.

This chain uses TRBV7-9 with TRBJ2-1; 10 positions agree with TRBD2. The germline gives CDR1 SEHNR, CDR2 FQNEAQ (reference sequence). V was clipped by 5 bases and J by 4 bases; unmatched bases: 8. CDR3 length: 16 residues. CDR3 coding DNA: TGTGCCAGCAGCCCGTATAGCGGGAGGAGATACAATGAGCAGTTCTTC. Its translation: CASSPYSGRRYNEQFF.

This chain links TRBV5-1 with TRBJ2-5; D is possibly TRBD1 (6 bases). CDR3 length: 14 amino acids. Germline V lookup: CDR1 SGHRS, CDR2 YFSETQ. Trimming left V 4 bases short and J 5 bases short, with 15 bases between. CDR3 sequence reads: CASSTGQPRETQYF. In DNA form, the CDR3 reads TGCGCCAGCAGCACCGGACAGCCCCGCGAGACCCAGTACTTC.

The chain links TRBV7-2 to TRBJ2-7; TRBD2 matches at 7 bases. The CDR3 runs to 16 residues. Trimming removed 1 base from V and 2 bases from J; junction bases left unmatched: 8. Germline CDR1 reads SGHTA; CDR2 reads FQGNSA. In DNA, the CDR3 is TGTGCCAGCAGCTTAGATACGCTAGCGGCAGCCTACGAGCAGTACTTC. As protein: CASSLDTLAAAYEQYF. Full variable domain (missing parts from reference TRBV7-2 and TRBJ2-7): GAGVSQSPSNKVTEKGKDVELRCDPISGHTALYWYRQSLGQGLEFLIYFQGNSAPDKSGLPSDRFSAERTGGSVSTLTIQRTQQEDSAVYLCASSLDTLAAAYEQYFGPGTRLTVT.